This is a list of T cell receptor beta chains from one sample in a study of cytotoxic CD8 clonotypes in ibrutinib-treated CLL. The method was immunoSEQ multiplex PCR; TCRdb's version includes in-frame clones alone and lacks a portion of them. The sample contains roughly 24,000 clones, approximately 80% of which appear only once. The material was PBMCs, obtained before ibrutinib treatment. These receptors all come from a human donor with chronic lymphocytic leukemia. CDR3s include the opening cysteine and the closing phenylalanine or tryptophan.

J,V,CDR3
TRBJ2-2,TRBV25-1,CASSRGAAGELFF
TRBJ1-2,TRBV6-6,CASSYSTGGAYGYTF
TRBJ2-7,TRBV5-4,CASSSGLTRGEQYF
TRBJ2-1,TRBV6-1,CASIRTVYNEQFF
TRBJ2-3,TRBV7-3,CASSAGITDTQYF
TRBJ2-6,TRBV5-4,CASSRWANSGANVLTF
TRBJ1-5,TRBV6-5,CASSYDRDQPQHF
TRBJ2-3,TRBV5-1,CASSSGLGAADTQYF
TRBJ1-1,TRBV30,CAWSYDSGGTEAFF
TRBJ2-7,TRBV2,CASTGGQGLEQYF
TRBJ2-2,TRBV2,CASAPRTNTGELFF
TRBJ2-5,TRBV18,CASSPPGLAGETQYF
TRBJ1-1,TRBV10-2,CASRSGTGGNTEAFF
TRBJ1-2,TRBV27,CASTQRGKPLGGYTF
TRBJ2-2,TRBV2,CASRQGGAGELFF
TRBJ2-1,TRBV15,CATSRASGSYNEQFF
TRBJ1-1,TRBV29-1,CSVAGGRAENTEAFF
TRBJ2-7,TRBV5-1,CASSSRTSGGTTYEQYF
TRBJ2-1,TRBV4-2,CASSQDQWSASGKGNEQFF
TRBJ2-7,TRBV7-9,CASSLATGEDEQYF
TRBJ1-2,TRBV30,CAWRVDSLYGYTF
TRBJ2-3,TRBV14,CASSQLAVTDTQYF
TRBJ2-7,TRBV5-6,CASSLGSAYEQYF
TRBJ1-1,TRBV18,CASSPAHHAAFF
TRBJ1-1,TRBV9,CASSVGGTEAFF
TRBJ2-1,TRBV11-2,CASSPRLGGHEQFF
TRBJ2-5,TRBV7-9,CASSGGLAAGGETQYF
TRBJ1-1,TRBV10-3,CASTSGMNTEAFF
TRBJ2-3,TRBV30,CAWSVQVLGTGHQDTQYF
TRBJ1-4,TRBV7-9,CASSSTQTGIRNEKLFF
TRBJ1-4,TRBV5-1,CASSLTVNEKLFF
TRBJ2-1,TRBV5-1,CASSFGLTSGRYNEQFF
TRBJ2-7,TRBV19,CASSKLAGAYYEQYF
TRBJ2-5,TRBV20-1,CSARDLETQYF
TRBJ1-3,TRBV9,CASSGTGSGNTIYF
TRBJ2-1,TRBV27,CASSFRTSGTNNEQFF